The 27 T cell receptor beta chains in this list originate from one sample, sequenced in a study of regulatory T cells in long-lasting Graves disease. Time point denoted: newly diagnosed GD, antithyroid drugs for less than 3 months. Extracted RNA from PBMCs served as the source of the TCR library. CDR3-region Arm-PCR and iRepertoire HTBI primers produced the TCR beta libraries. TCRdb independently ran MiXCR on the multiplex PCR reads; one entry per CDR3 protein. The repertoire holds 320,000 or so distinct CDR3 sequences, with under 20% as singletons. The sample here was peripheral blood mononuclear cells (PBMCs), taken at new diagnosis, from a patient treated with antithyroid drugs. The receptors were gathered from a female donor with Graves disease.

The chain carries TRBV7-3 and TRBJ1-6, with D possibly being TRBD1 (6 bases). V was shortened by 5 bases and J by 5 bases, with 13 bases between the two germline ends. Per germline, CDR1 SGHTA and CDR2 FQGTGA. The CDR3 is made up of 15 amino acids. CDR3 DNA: TGTGCCAGCAGCCGCCAGGGGCCTCATAATTCACCCCTCCACTTT. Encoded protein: CASSRQGPHNSPLHF. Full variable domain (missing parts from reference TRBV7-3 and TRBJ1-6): GAGVSQTPSNKVTEKGKYVELRCDPISGHTALYWYRQSLGQGPEFLIYFQGTGAADDSGLPNDRFFAVRPEGSVSTLKIQRTERGDSAVYLCASSRQGPHNSPLHFGNGTRLTVT.

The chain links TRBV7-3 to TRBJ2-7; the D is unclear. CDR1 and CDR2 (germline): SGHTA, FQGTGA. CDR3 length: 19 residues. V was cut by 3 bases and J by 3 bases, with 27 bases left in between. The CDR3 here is CASSFTDPYPGEFSYEQYF. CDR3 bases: TGTGCCAGCAGCTTTACGGACCCTTACCCCGGAGAGTTTAGCTACGAGCAGTACTTC.

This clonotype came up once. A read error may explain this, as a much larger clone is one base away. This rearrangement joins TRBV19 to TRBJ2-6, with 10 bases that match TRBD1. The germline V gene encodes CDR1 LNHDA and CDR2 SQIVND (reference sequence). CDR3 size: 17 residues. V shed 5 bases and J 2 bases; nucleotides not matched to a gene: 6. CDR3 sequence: CASSLLDRGAGANVLTF. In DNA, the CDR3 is TGTGCCAGTAGTCTCCTGGACAGGGGGGCTGGGGCCAACGTCCTGACTTTC.

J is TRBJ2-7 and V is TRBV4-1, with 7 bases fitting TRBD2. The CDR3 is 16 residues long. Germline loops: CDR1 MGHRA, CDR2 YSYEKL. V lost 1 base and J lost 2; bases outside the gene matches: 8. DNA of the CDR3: TGCGCCAGCAGCCAAGTGGAGCGCGGGAGCCCCTACGAGCAGTACTTC. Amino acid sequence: CASSQVERGSPYEQYF.

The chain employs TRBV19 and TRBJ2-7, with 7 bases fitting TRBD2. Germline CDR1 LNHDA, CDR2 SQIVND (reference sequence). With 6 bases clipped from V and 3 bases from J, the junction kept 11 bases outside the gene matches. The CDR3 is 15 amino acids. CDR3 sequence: CASRRGEGEGYEQYF. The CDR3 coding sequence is TGTGCCAGTAGACGCGGGGAGGGAGAAGGCTACGAGCAGTACTTC.

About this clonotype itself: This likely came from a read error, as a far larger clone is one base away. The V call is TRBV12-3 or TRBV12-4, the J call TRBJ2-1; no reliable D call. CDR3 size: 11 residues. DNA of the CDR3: TGTGCCAGCAGTGATGAAGCTCAGGCGTACTTC. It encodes CASSDEAQAYF.

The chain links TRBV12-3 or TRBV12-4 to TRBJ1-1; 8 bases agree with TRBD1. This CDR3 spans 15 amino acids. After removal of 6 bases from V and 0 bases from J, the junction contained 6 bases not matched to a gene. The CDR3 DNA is TGTGCCAGCAGCCGGACAGGGCCTATGAACACTGAAGCTTTCTTT. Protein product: CASSRTGPMNTEAFF.

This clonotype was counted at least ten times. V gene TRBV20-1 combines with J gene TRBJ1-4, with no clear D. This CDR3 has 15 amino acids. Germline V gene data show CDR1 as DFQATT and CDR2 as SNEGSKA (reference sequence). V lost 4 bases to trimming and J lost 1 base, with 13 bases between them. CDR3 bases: TGCAGTGCTACCAAGGACTCGGGAACTAATGAAAAACTGTTTTTT. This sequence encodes CSATKDSGTNEKLFF.

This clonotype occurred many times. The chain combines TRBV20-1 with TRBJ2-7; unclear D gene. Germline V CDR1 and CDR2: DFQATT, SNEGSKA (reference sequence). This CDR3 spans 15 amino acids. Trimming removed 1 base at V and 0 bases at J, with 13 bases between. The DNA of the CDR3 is TGCAGTGCTAGAGCCGTTGACGGCTCCTCCTACGAGCAGTACTTC. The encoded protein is CSARAVDGSSYEQYF.

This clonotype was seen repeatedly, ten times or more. CDR3 amino acids: CSATGGNQPQHF. The CDR3 nucleotides read TGCAGTGCTACAGGGGGCAATCAGCCCCAGCATTTT. This chain connects TRBV20-1 to TRBJ1-5; D possibly corresponds to TRBD1 (6 bases). The length of the CDR3 is 12 residues. Trimming removed 4 bases from V and 2 bases from J, with 6 bases in between. The germline V gene has CDR1 DFQATT and CDR2 SNEGSKA (reference sequence).

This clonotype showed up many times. CDR3 loop: CASSGQGIDETQYF. The CDR3 nucleotides read TGTGCCAGCAGCGGACAGGGGATAGACGAGACCCAGTACTTC. The rearrangement links TRBV28 to TRBJ2-5; 9 bases line up with TRBD1. The CDR3 length is 14 residues. The germline gives CDR1 MDHEN, CDR2 SYDVKM. The V gene end was trimmed by 6 bases and the J gene end by 5 bases; junction bases not matched to a gene: 7.

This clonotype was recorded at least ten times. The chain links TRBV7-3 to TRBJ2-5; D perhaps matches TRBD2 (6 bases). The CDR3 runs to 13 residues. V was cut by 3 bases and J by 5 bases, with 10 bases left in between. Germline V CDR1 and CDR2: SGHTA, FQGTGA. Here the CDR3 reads CASSFGSGETQYF. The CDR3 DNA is TGTGCCAGCAGCTTCGGGAGTGGGGAGACCCAGTACTTC.

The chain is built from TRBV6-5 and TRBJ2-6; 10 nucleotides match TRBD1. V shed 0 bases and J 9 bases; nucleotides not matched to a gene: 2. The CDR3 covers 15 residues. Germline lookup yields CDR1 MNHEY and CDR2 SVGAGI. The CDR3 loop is CASSYSDRGFNVLTF. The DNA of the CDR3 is TGTGCCAGCAGTTACTCGGACAGGGGGTTCAACGTCCTGACTTTC.

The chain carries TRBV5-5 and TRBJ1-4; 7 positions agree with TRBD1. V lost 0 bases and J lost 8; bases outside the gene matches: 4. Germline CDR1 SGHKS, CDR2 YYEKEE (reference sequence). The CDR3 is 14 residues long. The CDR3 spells CASSLAGGEEKLFF. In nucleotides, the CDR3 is TGTGCCAGCAGCTTGGCAGGGGGAGAAGAAAAACTGTTTTTT.

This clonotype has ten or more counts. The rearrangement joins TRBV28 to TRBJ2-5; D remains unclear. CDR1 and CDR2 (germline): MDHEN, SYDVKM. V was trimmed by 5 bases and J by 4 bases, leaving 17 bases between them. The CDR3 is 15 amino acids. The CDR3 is CASSPWTQTGETQYF. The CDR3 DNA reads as TGTGCCAGCAGTCCGTGGACCCAAACCGGAGAGACCCAGTACTTC.

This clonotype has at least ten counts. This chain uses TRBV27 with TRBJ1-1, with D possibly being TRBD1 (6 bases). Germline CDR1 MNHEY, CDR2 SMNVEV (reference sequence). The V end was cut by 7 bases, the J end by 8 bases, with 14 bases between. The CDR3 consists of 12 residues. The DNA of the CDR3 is TGTGCCAGCACCTCGTGGGACAAGGAAGCTTTCTTT. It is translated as CASTSWDKEAFF.

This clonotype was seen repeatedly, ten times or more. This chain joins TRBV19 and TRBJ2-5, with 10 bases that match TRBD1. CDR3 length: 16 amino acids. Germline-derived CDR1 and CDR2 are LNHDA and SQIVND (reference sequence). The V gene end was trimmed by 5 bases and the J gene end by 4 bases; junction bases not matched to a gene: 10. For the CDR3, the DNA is TGTGCCAGTAGTTACCGGGGACAGGGGCACCGAGAGACCCAGTACTTC. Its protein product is CASSYRGQGHRETQYF.

The CDR3 nucleotides are TGCGCCAGCAGCTTGGGGAGCGTTGTATCGAAAGAGACCCAGTACTTC. As protein: CASSLGSVVSKETQYF. V is TRBV5-1 and J is TRBJ2-5; D is undetermined. V shed 0 bases and J shed 3 bases, with 15 bases lying between them. Germline CDR1 reads SGHRS; CDR2 reads YFSETQ. The CDR3 spans 16 residues.

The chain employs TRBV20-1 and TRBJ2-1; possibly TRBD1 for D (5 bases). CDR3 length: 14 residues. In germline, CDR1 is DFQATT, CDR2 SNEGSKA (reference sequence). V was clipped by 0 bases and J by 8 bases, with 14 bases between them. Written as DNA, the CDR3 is TGCAGTGCTAGAGACTCCTACCAAGGGGATGAGCAGTTCTTC. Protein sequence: CSARDSYQGDEQFF.

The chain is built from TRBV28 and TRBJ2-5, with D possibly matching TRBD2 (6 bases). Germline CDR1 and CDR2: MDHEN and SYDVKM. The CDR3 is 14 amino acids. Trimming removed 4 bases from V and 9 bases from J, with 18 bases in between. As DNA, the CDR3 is TGTGCCAGCAGTTCCCCGGCAGGTGGGGAGGCCCAGTACTTC. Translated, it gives CASSSPAGGEAQYF.

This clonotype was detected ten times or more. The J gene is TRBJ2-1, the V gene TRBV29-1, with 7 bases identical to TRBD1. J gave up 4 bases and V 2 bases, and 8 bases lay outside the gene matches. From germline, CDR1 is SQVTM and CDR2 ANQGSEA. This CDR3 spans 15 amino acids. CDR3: CSVEIRGGFYNEQFF. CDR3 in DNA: TGCAGCGTTGAAATACGAGGGGGCTTTTACAATGAGCAGTTCTTC.

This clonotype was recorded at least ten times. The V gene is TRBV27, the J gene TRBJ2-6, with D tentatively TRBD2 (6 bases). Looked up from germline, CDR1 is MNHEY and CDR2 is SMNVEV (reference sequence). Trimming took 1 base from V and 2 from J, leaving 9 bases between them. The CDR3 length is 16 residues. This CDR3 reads CASSLWRGTGANVLTF. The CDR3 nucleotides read TGTGCCAGCAGTTTATGGAGGGGAACTGGGGCCAACGTCCTGACTTTC.

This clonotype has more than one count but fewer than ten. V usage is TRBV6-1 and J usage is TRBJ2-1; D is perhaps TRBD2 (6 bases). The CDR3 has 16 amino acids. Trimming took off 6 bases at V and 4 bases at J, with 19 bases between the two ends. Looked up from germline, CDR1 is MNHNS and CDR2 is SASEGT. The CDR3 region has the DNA TGTGCCAGCAGGCTTGTGGGCGGGATGGGATACAATGAGCAGTTCTTC. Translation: CASRLVGGMGYNEQFF.

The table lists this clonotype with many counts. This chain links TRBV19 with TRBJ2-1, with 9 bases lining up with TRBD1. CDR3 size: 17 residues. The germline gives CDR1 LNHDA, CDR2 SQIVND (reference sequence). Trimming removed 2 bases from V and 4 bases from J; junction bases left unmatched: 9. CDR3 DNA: TGTGCCAGTAGTATATGGCGGGGGACAGGGCGATACAATGAGCAGTTCTTC. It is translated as CASSIWRGTGRYNEQFF. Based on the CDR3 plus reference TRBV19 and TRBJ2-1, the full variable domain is DGGITQSPKYLFRKEGQNVTLSCEQNLNHDAMYWYRQDPGQGLRLIYYSQIVNDFQKGDIAEGYSVSREKKESFPLTVTSAQKNPTAFYLCASSIWRGTGRYNEQFFGPGTRLTVL.

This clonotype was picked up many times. CDR3 amino acids: CASSTRGGPEYEQYF. The CDR3 DNA reads as TGTGCCAGTAGTACCCGTGGAGGGCCCGAATACGAGCAGTACTTC. The chain recombines TRBV19 with TRBJ2-7, with D perhaps TRBD2 (6 bases). This CDR3 spans 15 amino acids. V lost 4 bases, J lost 4 bases, and 17 bases lay in between. Per the germline V gene, CDR1 is LNHDA and CDR2 is SQIVND (reference sequence).

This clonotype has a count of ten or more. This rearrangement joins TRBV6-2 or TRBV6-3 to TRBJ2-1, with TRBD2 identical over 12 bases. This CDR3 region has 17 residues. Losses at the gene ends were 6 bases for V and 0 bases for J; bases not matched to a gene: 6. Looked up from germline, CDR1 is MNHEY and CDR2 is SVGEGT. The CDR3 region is CASSSSTSGSSYNEQFF. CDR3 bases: TGTGCCAGCAGCTCGTCGACTAGCGGGAGCTCCTACAATGAGCAGTTCTTC.

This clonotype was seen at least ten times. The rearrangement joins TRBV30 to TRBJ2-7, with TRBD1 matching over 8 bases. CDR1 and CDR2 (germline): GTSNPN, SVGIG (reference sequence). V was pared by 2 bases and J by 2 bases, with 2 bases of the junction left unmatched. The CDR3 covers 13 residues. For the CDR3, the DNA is TGTGCCTGGAGTACAGGGGGACCCTACGAGCAGTACTTC. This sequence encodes CAWSTGGPYEQYF.